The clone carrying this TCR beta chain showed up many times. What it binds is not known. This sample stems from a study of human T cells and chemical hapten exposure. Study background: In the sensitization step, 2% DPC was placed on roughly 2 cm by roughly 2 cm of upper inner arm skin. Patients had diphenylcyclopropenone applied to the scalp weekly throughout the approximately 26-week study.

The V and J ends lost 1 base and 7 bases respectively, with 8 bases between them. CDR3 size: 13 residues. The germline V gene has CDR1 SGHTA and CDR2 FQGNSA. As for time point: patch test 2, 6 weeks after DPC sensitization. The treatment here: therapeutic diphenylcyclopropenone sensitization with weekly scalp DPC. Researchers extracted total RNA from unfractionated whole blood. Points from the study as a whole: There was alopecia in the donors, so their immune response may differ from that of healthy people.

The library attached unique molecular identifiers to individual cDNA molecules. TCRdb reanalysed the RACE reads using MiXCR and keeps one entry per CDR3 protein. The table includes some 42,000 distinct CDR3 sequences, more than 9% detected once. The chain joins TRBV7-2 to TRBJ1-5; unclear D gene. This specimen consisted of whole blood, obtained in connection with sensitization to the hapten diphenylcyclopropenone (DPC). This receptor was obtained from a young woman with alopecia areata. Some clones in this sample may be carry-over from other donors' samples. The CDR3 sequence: CASSLGGSQPQHF. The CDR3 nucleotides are TGTGCCAGCAGCTTAGGTGGTTCCCAGCCCCAGCATTTT.